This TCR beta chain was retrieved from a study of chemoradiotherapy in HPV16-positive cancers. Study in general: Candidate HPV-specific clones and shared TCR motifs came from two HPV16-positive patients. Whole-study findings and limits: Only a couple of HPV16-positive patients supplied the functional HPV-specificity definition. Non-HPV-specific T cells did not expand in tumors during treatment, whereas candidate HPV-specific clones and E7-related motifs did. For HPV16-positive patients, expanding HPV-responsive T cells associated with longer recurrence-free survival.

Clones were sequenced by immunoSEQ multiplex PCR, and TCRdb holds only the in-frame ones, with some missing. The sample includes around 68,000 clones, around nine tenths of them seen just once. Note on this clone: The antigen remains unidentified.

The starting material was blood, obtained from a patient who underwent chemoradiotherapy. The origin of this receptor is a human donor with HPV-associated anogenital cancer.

The CDR3 bases are TGCGCCAGCAGCTTGGAGGGACAGGGGGTATGGGAGCAGTACTTC. It encodes CASSLEGQGVWEQYF. This rearrangement joins TRBV5-1 to TRBJ2-7; the match to TRBD1 covers 11 bases. V lost 0 bases, J lost 7 bases, and 6 bases stayed unmatched. The CDR3 contains 15 residues. Germline-derived CDR1 and CDR2 are SGHRS and YFSETQ.